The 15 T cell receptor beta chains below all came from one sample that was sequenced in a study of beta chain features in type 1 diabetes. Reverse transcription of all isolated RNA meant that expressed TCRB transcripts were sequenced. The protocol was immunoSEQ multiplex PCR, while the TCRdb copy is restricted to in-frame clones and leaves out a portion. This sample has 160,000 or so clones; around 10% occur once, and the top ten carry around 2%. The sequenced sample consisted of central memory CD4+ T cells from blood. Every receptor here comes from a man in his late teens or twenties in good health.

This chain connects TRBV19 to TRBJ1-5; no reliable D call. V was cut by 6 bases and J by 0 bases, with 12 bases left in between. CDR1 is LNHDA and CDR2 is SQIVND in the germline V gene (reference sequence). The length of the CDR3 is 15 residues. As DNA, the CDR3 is TGTGCCAGTAGCTGGACCGAACATAGCAATCAGCCCCAGCATTTT. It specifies CASSWTEHSNQPQHF.

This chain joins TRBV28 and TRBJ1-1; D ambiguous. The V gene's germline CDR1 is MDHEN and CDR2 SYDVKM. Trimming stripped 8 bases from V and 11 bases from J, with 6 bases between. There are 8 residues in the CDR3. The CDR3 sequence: CASGPAFF. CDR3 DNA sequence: TGTGCCAGCGGCCCGGCTTTCTTT.

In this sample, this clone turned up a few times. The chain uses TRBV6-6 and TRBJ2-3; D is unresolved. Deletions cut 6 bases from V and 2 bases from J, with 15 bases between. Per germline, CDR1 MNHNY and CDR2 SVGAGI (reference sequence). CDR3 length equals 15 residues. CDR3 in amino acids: CASRKTSHFTDTQYF. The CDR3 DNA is TGTGCCAGCAGAAAAACCTCCCACTTCACAGATACGCAGTATTTT.

This CDR3 reads CASSLRTGRVGNTEAFF. Written as DNA, the CDR3 is TGTGCCAGCAGCTTAAGAACGGGGCGGGTAGGGAACACTGAAGCTTTCTTT. This sequence joins TRBV7-2 and TRBJ1-1, with a weak D call TRBD1 (5 bases). Trimming removed 2 bases from V and 1 base from J, with 17 bases in between. The CDR3 runs to 17 residues. The germline V gene encodes CDR1 SGHTA and CDR2 FQGNSA. Full variable domain (remainder filled in from reference TRBV7-2 and TRBJ1-1): GAGVSQSPSNKVTEKGKDVELRCDPISGHTALYWYRQSLGQGLEFLIYFQGNSAPDKSGLPSDRFSAERTGGSVSTLTIQRTQQEDSAVYLCASSLRTGRVGNTEAFFGQGTRLTVV.

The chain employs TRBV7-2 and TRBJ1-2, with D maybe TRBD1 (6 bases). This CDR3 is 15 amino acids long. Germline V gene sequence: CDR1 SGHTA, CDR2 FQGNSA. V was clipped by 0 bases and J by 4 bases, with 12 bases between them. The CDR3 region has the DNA TGTGCCAGCAGCTTAGCCGGGGGCGCTCCCTATGGCTACACCTTC. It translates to CASSLAGGAPYGYTF. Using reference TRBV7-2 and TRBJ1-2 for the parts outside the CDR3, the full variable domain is GAGVSQSPSNKVTEKGKDVELRCDPISGHTALYWYRQSLGQGLEFLIYFQGNSAPDKSGLPSDRFSAERTGGSVSTLTIQRTQQEDSAVYLCASSLAGGAPYGYTFGSGTRLTVV.

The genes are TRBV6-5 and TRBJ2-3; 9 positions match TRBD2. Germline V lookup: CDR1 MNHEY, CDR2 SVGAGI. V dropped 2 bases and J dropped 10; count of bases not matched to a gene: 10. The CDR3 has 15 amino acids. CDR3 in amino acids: CASSYRLAEGDAQYF. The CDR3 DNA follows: TGTGCCAGCAGTTACCGACTAGCGGAGGGGGATGCGCAGTATTTT.

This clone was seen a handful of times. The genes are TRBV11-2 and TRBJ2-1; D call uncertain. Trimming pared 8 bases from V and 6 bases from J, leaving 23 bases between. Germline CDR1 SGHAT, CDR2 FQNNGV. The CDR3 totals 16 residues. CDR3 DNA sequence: TGTGCCAGCGCGCGGTTGGGCCTAGGGATAGTCAATGAGCAGTTCTTC. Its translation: CASARLGLGIVNEQFF.

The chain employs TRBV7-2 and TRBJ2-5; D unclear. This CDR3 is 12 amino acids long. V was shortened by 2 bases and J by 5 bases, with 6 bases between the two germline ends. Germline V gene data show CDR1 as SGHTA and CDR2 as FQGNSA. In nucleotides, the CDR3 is TGTGCCAGCAGCTTATTCGGGGAGACCCAGTACTTC. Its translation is CASSLFGETQYF.

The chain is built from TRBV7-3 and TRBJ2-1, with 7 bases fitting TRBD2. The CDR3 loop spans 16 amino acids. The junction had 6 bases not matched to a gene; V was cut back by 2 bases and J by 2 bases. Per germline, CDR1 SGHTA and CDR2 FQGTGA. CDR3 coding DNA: TGTGCCAGCAGCTTACAGTCGGGAGGAGCCTACAATGAGCAGTTCTTC. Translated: CASSLQSGGAYNEQFF.

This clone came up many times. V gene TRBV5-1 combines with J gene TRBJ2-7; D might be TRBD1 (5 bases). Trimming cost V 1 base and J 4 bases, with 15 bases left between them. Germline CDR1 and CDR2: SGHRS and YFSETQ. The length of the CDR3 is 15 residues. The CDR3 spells CASSLQAGITYEQYF. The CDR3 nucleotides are TGCGCCAGCAGCTTGCAGGCAGGGATAACATACGAGCAGTACTTC.

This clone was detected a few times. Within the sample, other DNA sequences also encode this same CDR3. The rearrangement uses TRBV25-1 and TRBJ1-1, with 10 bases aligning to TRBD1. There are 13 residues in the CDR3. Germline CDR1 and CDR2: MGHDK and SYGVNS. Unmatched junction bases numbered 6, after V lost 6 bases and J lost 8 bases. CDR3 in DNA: TGTGCCAGCAGGAAAAGACAGGGGGCAGAAGCTTTCTTT. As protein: CASRKRQGAEAFF.

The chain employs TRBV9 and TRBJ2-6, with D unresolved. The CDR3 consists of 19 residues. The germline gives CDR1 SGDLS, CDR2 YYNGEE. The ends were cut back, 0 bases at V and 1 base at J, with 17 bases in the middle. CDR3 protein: CASSVGLTLKSSGANVLTF. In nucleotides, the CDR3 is TGTGCCAGCAGCGTAGGTCTTACACTGAAGAGTTCTGGGGCCAACGTCCTGACTTTC.

CDR3 nucleotides: TGTGCCTGGAGGGACTGGGCTATGAACTATGGCTACACCTTC. Residues: CAWRDWAMNYGYTF. The gene calls are TRBV30 and TRBJ1-2; unclear D gene. Germline V CDR1 and CDR2: GTSNPN, SVGIG (reference sequence). The CDR3 contains 14 residues. The V end lost 3 bases, the J end lost 2 bases, and 13 bases lay between the germline ends.

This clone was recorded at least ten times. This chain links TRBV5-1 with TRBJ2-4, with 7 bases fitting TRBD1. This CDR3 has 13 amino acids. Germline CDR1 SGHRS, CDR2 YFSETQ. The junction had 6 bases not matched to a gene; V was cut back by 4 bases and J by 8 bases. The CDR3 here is CASSLRGTDIQYF. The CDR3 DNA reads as TGCGCCAGCAGCCTAAGAGGGACAGACATTCAGTACTTC.

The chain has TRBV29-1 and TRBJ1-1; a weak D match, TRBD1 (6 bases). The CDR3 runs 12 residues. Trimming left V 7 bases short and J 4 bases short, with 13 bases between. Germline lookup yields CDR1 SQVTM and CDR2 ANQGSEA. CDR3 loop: CSGNRGGTEAFF. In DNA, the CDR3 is TGCAGCGGTAATAGGGGGGGCACTGAAGCTTTCTTT. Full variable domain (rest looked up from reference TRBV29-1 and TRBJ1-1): SAVISQKPSRDICQRGTSLTIQCQVDSQVTMMFWYRQQPGQSLTLIATANQGSEATYESGFVIDKFPISRPNLTFSTLTVSNMSPEDSSIYLCSGNRGGTEAFFGQGTRLTVV.